Listed below are T cell receptor beta chains from one sample, sequenced in a study of cytomegalovirus exposure and HLA in healthy donors. Measured with immunoSEQ multiplex PCR; TCRdb has only the in-frame clones, and not every one. Among some 120,000 clones listed, 75% to 80% were seen once. Sequenced material: PBMCs. These receptors all stem from a middle-aged man in good health and CMV-seronegative. The conserved cysteine and the conserved F or W are not part of the CDR3 here. Each record gives: D gene, V gene, J gene, CDR3 protein. The D gene is left open where the match is weak.

d_call: TRBD1
v_call: TRBV2
j_call: TRBJ1-6
cdr3_aa: ASSGQGSSYNSPLH

d_call: TRBD2
v_call: TRBV9
j_call: -
cdr3_aa: ASSAAGGTYEQY

d_call: -
v_call: TRBV7-2
j_call: TRBJ2-1
cdr3_aa: ASSRGFGNEQF

d_call: TRBD1
v_call: TRBV6-6
j_call: TRBJ1-3
cdr3_aa: ASSYPGQGSGNTIY

d_call: -
v_call: TRBV5-4
j_call: TRBJ1-2
cdr3_aa: ASRGDNYGYT

d_call: TRBD1
v_call: TRBV5-1
j_call: TRBJ2-5
cdr3_aa: ASSLPGQGGETQY

d_call: -
v_call: TRBV29-1
j_call: TRBJ1-4
cdr3_aa: SAKGQASEKLF

d_call: TRBD2
v_call: TRBV5-8
j_call: TRBJ2-1
cdr3_aa: ASSTGTSGGAGEQF

d_call: TRBD2
v_call: TRBV7-2
j_call: TRBJ2-2
cdr3_aa: ASSLMAGGNTGELF

d_call: -
v_call: TRBV9
j_call: TRBJ2-7
cdr3_aa: ASSVGTGQYEQY

d_call: -
v_call: TRBV27
j_call: TRBJ1-5
cdr3_aa: ASSLSGLNQPQH

d_call: TRBD1
v_call: TRBV9
j_call: TRBJ2-7
cdr3_aa: ASSARDRPYEQY

d_call: -
v_call: TRBV2
j_call: TRBJ1-5
cdr3_aa: ASSRGNQPQH

d_call: TRBD1
v_call: TRBV7-9
j_call: TRBJ2-7
cdr3_aa: ASRHTGTGGDEQY

d_call: TRBD2
v_call: TRBV5-1
j_call: TRBJ2-1
cdr3_aa: ASSYSGGIDEQF